The sequence of this T cell receptor (beta chain) was determined in a study of blood T cell repertoires in COVID-19 (dated by TCRdb to 2020 to 2022). Regarding the research as a whole: Samples covering the acute and convalescent phases of COVID-19 were provided by collaborators in the United States, Italy and Spain. The prospective study material was composed of cDNA or gDNA derived from T cells, B-cell-depleted T cells, or PBMCs. Deeply sampled blood TCRbeta repertoires from subjects exposed to, actively infected with, or recovered from COVID-19 were included in the dataset. The repertoires were released in a freely available public database intended as a resource for research on the immune response to SARS-CoV-2. The samples were drawn from two sources: the first 160 participants of the ongoing ImmuneRACE study, and 1,000 to 1,500 subjects contributed by 6 global collaborators. A de-identified subject ID, COVID-19 status, age in years and sex were almost always included in the sample metadata. HLA class I and class II types, where available, came from metadata supplied by the sample provider rather than from assay-based typing.

TCRbeta CDR3 regions were amplified from genomic DNA using the immunoSEQ Assay, a bias-controlled multiplex PCR. Per the original workflow: The number of nucleated cells in each sample was estimated by amplification of reference gene primers within the assay. To quantify the absolute abundance of each unique TCRbeta CDR3 rearrangement, sequence reads were collapsed and filtered. Productive Simpson clonality was computed per sample as the square root of Simpson's diversity index over productive rearrangements. This is the immuneACCESS table as TCRdb keeps it, with only in-frame sequences that have V and J called. A part of the clones is gone; compared with another copy, unresolved V genes explain less than half, and the rest is unexplained. The D gene and trimming were derived from the DNA, and the V and J assignments and clone size from that table. Recorded for this sample are approximately 190,000 clones; 82% of them occurred a single time. Approximately 8% of the sample is in the top ten clones.

Here V drops 5 bases and J drops 4 bases, and the junction holds 10 bases not matched to any gene. Counted from cysteine to phenylalanine, this CDR3 has 16 amino acids. The CDR3 DNA has 48 bases and is translated from base 1. CDR1 SEHNR and CDR2 FQNEAQ were looked up in the germline V gene (reference sequence). Concerning this clone: This clone's antigen is unknown. No much larger clone is present one base from it, and per-base qualities are unavailable.

At one collaborating source in Seattle, patients were enrolled during active infection and were followed longitudinally through the course of disease. The collaborating institutions used their own protocols to collect whole blood in K2EDTA tubes. For TCRbeta analysis, collaborators shipped samples as frozen whole blood, isolated PBMCs, or DNA extracted from either of those sample types. Here is what the overall study found, with its caveats: The quantity of clinical and demographic metadata differed by source and by participant and was supplied without curation.

The sequence joins TRBV7-9 to TRBJ1-2; a stretch of 10 junction bases matches TRBD1. Sequenced material: peripheral blood. The sequence came from a woman aged 60-75 years with COVID-19, enrolled during active disease. The DNA reads TGTGCCAGCAGCGCATGGACAGGGGGATCCGGCTATGGCTACACCTTC. It is translated as CASSAWTGGSGYGYTF.